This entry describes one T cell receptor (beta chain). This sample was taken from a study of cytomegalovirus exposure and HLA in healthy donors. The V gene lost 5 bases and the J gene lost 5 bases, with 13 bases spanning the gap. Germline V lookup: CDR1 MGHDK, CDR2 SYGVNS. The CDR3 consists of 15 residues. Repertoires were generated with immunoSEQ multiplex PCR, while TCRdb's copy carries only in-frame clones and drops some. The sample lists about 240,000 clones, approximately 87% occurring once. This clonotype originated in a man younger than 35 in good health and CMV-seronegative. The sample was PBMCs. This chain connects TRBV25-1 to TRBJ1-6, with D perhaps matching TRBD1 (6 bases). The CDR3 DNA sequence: TGTGCCAGCAGTACTCAGGGGATAGATAATTCACCCCTCCACTTT. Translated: CASSTQGIDNSPLHF.